This TCR beta chain was identified during a study of control samples from healthy donors and cancer patients (dated by TCRdb to about 2020). To note about this clone: Its specific antigen is unknown. No per-base quality is available; no much larger clone lies one base away.

Receptor libraries were prepared by the immunoSEQ multiplex PCR assay. TCRdb obtained this table from immuneACCESS and retained in-frame rearrangements with V and J assigned. These tables miss some clones; where compared with another copy, unresolved V genes account for less than half of the shortfall, and the remainder is unexplained. The sample table records about 54,000 clones; approximately 95% of these occur just once. The ten largest clones add up to around 1.9% of the sample. V is pruned by 1 base and J by 4 bases, leaving 6 bases of the junction without a gene match. The germline V gene provides CDR1 KGHDR and CDR2 SFDVKD. The CDR3 covers 18 residues, taking in both the cysteine and the phenylalanine. Only CDR3 DNA remains: 54 bases, in frame from the first base.

Sequencing input: blood. The clonotype was recovered from a woman in her 30s in good health. The chain is encoded by TRBV24-1 joined to TRBJ2-3, with 14 bases aligning to TRBD2. The nucleotides are TGTGCCACCAGTGATTTCCCCGGGACTAGCGGGAGTTCAGATACGCAGTATTTT. This sequence encodes CATSDFPGTSGSSDTQYF.